This TCR beta chain is drawn from a study of T cell responses to AZD1222 COVID-19 vaccine. As to this clone: Its matching antigen is unknown.

Trimming stripped 3 bases from V and 2 bases from J, with 26 bases between. The CDR3 contains 19 residues. From germline, CDR1 is SGHRS and CDR2 YFSETQ. The protocol was immunoSEQ multiplex PCR, while the TCRdb copy is restricted to in-frame clones and leaves out a portion. The sample contains 180,000 or so clones, around 94% of which appear only once. Study-wide results and limits: Unmutated variant regions are reportedly targeted by nearly half of spike-specific TCRs. Repertoires were obtained solely post-peak T cell response. The study found Spike-specific TCR breadth and depth rose after two AZD1222 doses. White British ancestry dominated among donors, who included more females, and clonal diversity was possibly underestimated.

The source was peripheral blood, collected on day 0 of AZD1222 vaccination. The sequence was obtained from an adult in good health. The rearrangement joins TRBV5-1 to TRBJ1-2; no definite D call. The CDR3 reads CASSYSVSQKFAPNYGYTF. The CDR3 bases are TGCGCCAGCAGCTACTCAGTTTCGCAGAAGTTCGCCCCAAACTATGGCTACACCTTC.